These 23 T cell receptor beta chains came from one sample sequenced in a study of blood T cell repertoires in COVID-19. Sequencing used immunoSEQ multiplex PCR; TCRdb keeps in-frame clones, though not all of them. The table lists approximately 500,000 clones, approximately 91% of them singletons. The sample consisted of peripheral blood. The source is a woman aged 45-65 years with COVID-19, enrolled during active disease.

Only a few counts were recorded for this clone. This sequence joins TRBV6-5 and TRBJ2-3; 10 bases are shared with TRBD2. CDR3 length equals 14 residues. Germline V gene sequence: CDR1 MNHEY, CDR2 SVGAGI. The V segment lost 6 bases and the J segment 11 bases; nucleotides outside the gene matches: 11. The CDR3 DNA follows: TGTGCCAGCAGCAAGACTAGCGGGCAGCGGGAGCAGTATTTT. Protein product: CASSKTSGQREQYF.

This clone has just one count. The J gene is TRBJ1-2, the V gene TRBV5-1; 9 positions agree with TRBD1. Germline loops: CDR1 SGHRS, CDR2 YFSETQ. After removal of 3 bases from V and 8 bases from J, the junction contained 5 bases not matched to a gene. This CDR3 region has 13 residues. CDR3 region: CASSWGQGNGYTF. CDR3 nucleotide sequence: TGCGCCAGCAGCTGGGGACAGGGCAACGGCTACACCTTC.

Only a few counts were recorded for this clone. The chain employs TRBV28 and TRBJ1-6; 10 nucleotides align to TRBD1. The CDR3 has 16 residues. V gave up 5 bases and J gave up 6 bases; unmatched junction bases: 7. The germline V gene has CDR1 MDHEN and CDR2 SYDVKM. The chain's CDR3 is CASSLGTGESNSPLHF. CDR3 DNA: TGTGCCAGCAGTCTAGGGACAGGGGAGAGTAATTCACCCCTCCACTTT.

The rearrangement uses TRBV12-3 or TRBV12-4 and TRBJ1-2; 7 nucleotides match TRBD1. The CDR3 runs 12 residues. Trimming took 6 bases from V and 11 from J; bases not matched to a gene: 9. DNA of the CDR3: TGTGCCAGCAGCTCGGGACAGCCCCATTACACCTTC. Its protein is CASSSGQPHYTF.

The chain has TRBV12-3 or TRBV12-4 and TRBJ2-7, with D tentatively TRBD1 (6 bases). V lost 7 bases, J lost 2 bases, and 9 bases lay in between. The CDR3 loop spans 12 amino acids. Here the CDR3 DNA reads TGTGCCAGCATGGACAGCACCTACGAGCAGTACTTC. Translating gives CASMDSTYEQYF.

The CDR3 loop reads CASGQGTYGYTF. CDR3 in DNA: TGCGCCAGCGGACAGGGCACCTATGGCTACACCTTC. The chain has TRBV5-1 and TRBJ1-2, with TRBD1 matching over 8 bases. CDR1 and CDR2 (germline): SGHRS, YFSETQ. The CDR3 totals 12 residues. V was pared by 7 bases and J by 4 bases, with 3 bases of the junction left unmatched.

The chain is built from TRBV6-5 and TRBJ2-7, with D possibly TRBD2 on 5 matching bases. The CDR3 consists of 13 residues. V was clipped by 5 bases and J by 0 bases, with 8 bases between them. CDR1 MNHEY and CDR2 SVGAGI come from the germline V gene. DNA for the CDR3: TGTGCCAGCAGTCCTGGGAGCTCCTACGAGCAGTACTTC. Amino acid sequence: CASSPGSSYEQYF.

This chain joins TRBV29-1 and TRBJ1-5; tentatively, D is TRBD1 (5 bases). Trimming removed 4 bases at V and 1 base at J, with 11 bases between. CDR1 and CDR2 (germline): SQVTM, ANQGSEA. The CDR3 contains 14 residues. Here the CDR3 reads CSVATQGSNQPQHF. In nucleotides, the CDR3 is TGCAGCGTTGCCACTCAGGGAAGCAATCAGCCCCAGCATTTT. Full variable domain (rest looked up from reference TRBV29-1 and TRBJ1-5): SAVISQKPSRDICQRGTSLTIQCQVDSQVTMMFWYRQQPGQSLTLIATANQGSEATYESGFVIDKFPISRPNLTFSTLTVSNMSPEDSSIYLCSVATQGSNQPQHFGDGTRLSIL.

The chain is built from TRBV5-6 and TRBJ1-2; the D is unclear. Germline V gene data show CDR1 as SGHDT and CDR2 as YYEEEE. The CDR3 covers 16 residues. Trimming cost V 4 bases and J 0 bases, with 16 bases left between them. As DNA, the CDR3 is TGTGCCAGCAGCCTAAGAGACGGGTCGGCTAACTATGGCTACACCTTC. Translated: CASSLRDGSANYGYTF.

The chain joins TRBV7-8 to TRBJ2-2, with TRBD2 identical over 10 bases. V lost 2 bases, J lost 7 bases, and 7 bases stayed unmatched. Germline V gives CDR1 SGHVS, CDR2 FQNEAQ. The CDR3 loop spans 16 amino acids. CDR3 DNA sequence: TGTGCCAGCAGCTTAAGCGGGGGGGCGAGTAGCGGGGAGCTGTTTTTT. It is translated as CASSLSGGASSGELFF.

The chain is built from TRBV19 and TRBJ2-3, with 7 bases identical to TRBD1. This CDR3 comprises 16 residues. J was trimmed by 0 bases and V by 2 bases; bases with no gene match: 5. Germline V lookup: CDR1 LNHDA, CDR2 SQIVND (reference sequence). This chain's CDR3 is CASSILGDSSTDTQYF. CDR3 DNA: TGTGCCAGTAGTATATTAGGGGACAGTAGCACAGATACGCAGTATTTT.

V and J are TRBV11-2 and TRBJ1-1, with D possibly matching TRBD1 (5 bases). The length of the CDR3 is 14 residues. V lost 4 bases and J lost 1, with 10 bases in between. CDR1 and CDR2 from the germline V gene are SGHAT and FQNNGV. CDR3 sequence: CASSSLDRNTEAFF. The CDR3 DNA follows: TGTGCCAGCAGCTCCCTTGACAGGAACACTGAAGCTTTCTTT.

V gene TRBV5-1 combines with J gene TRBJ1-3; D is uncertain. Germline V lookup: CDR1 SGHRS, CDR2 YFSETQ. V shed 0 bases and J shed 8 bases, with 12 bases lying between them. The CDR3 length is 14 residues. This chain's CDR3 is CASSLASRPDTIYF. The CDR3 bases are TGCGCCAGCAGCTTGGCCTCCCGTCCCGACACCATATATTTT. The complete variable domain, with remaining parts taken from reference TRBV5-1 and TRBJ1-3, reads KAGVTQTPRYLIKTRGQQVTLSCSPISGHRSVSWYQQTPGQGLQFLFEYFSETQRNKGNFPGRFSGRQFSNSRSEMNVSTLELGDSALYLCASSLASRPDTIYFGEGSWLTVV.

The chain employs TRBV23-1 and TRBJ1-2; TRBD1 agrees at 10 bases. TRBV23-1 is marked as an open reading frame, function uncertain. CDR3 length: 16 amino acids. V shed 3 bases, J shed 8 bases, and the junction held 12 bases outside the gene matches. The CDR3 nucleotides are TGCGCCAGCAGTCATGGGGGACAGGGGAGATTCGGCGGCTACACCTTC. Protein product: CASSHGGQGRFGGYTF.

This chain links TRBV9 with TRBJ2-1; 7 bases agree with TRBD2. CDR1 and CDR2 (germline): SGDLS, YYNGEE. After removal of 3 bases from V and 5 bases from J, the junction contained 8 bases not matched to a gene. The CDR3 totals 15 residues. CDR3 region: CASSERGGADNEQFF. The CDR3 DNA reads as TGTGCCAGCAGCGAGAGGGGAGGGGCCGACAATGAGCAGTTCTTC.

This clone came up once. In DNA form, the CDR3 reads TGTGCCAGCAGCGTAGAGTGGACAGGGGGCTTGAATACGCAGTATTTT. Translation: CASSVEWTGGLNTQYF. The V gene is TRBV9, the J gene TRBJ2-3; 11 bases match TRBD1. The CDR3 is 16 amino acids. After removal of 0 bases from V and 7 bases from J, the junction contained 7 bases not matched to a gene. CDR1 SGDLS and CDR2 YYNGEE come from the germline V gene.

The chain employs TRBV6-1 and TRBJ1-2; no reliable D call. This CDR3 spans 15 amino acids. Per germline, CDR1 MNHNS and CDR2 SASEGT. V dropped 0 bases and J dropped 5 bases, with 13 bases sitting between them. The DNA of the CDR3 is TGTGCCAGCAGTGAAGCGAGAACGGGGAGGTATGGCTACACCTTC. Its translation is CASSEARTGRYGYTF.

The chain links TRBV9 to TRBJ2-7, with 7 bases that match TRBD1. Per germline, CDR1 SGDLS and CDR2 YYNGEE. This CDR3 contains 14 residues. The V and J ends lost 1 base and 3 bases, in that order; junction bases with no gene match: 4. CDR3 nucleotide sequence: TGTGCCAGCAGCGTAAACCAGGGGGTCTACGAGCAGTACTTC. This encodes CASSVNQGVYEQYF. Full variable domain (rest looked up from reference TRBV9 and TRBJ2-7): DSGVTQTPKHLITATGQRVTLRCSPRSGDLSVYWYQQSLDQGLQFLIQYYNGEERAKGNILERFSAQQFPDLHSELNLSSLELGDSALYFCASSVNQGVYEQYFGPGTRLTVT.

This chain uses TRBV11-2 with TRBJ2-7, with 8 nucleotides matching TRBD2. The junction had 7 bases not matched to a gene; V was cut back by 0 bases and J by 6 bases. Germline lookup yields CDR1 SGHAT and CDR2 FQNNGV. The CDR3 has 15 residues. The CDR3, as DNA: TGTGCCAGCAGCTTAGATGGCGGGGGGCACCGCGAGCAGTACTTC. The encoded protein is CASSLDGGGHREQYF.

This chain joins TRBV9 and TRBJ1-6; the D gene is possibly TRBD1 (6 bases). The V end was cut by 3 bases, the J end by 2 bases, with 9 bases between. Germline values: CDR1 SGDLS, CDR2 YYNGEE. The CDR3 runs to 15 residues. DNA of the CDR3: TGTGCCAGCAGCGCCGGACAGACCTATAATTCACCCCTCCACTTT. Its protein is CASSAGQTYNSPLHF.

The V gene is TRBV10-2, the J gene TRBJ1-1; TRBD1 aligns across 8 bases. The CDR3 loop spans 13 amino acids. V gave up 6 bases and J gave up 4 bases; unmatched junction bases: 4. Germline assignment: CDR1 WSHSY and CDR2 SAAADI. Here the CDR3 reads CASRGGQGTEAFF. CDR3 DNA sequence: TGCGCCAGCAGGGGAGGACAGGGCACTGAAGCTTTCTTT.

The genes are TRBV18 and TRBJ2-3; 7 bases line up with TRBD2. Germline values: CDR1 KGHSH, CDR2 LQKENI. The ends lost 0 bases at V and 4 bases at J; junction bases unmatched: 7. This CDR3 contains 16 residues. The CDR3: CASSPPVRGVSDTQYF. CDR3 in DNA: TGTGCCAGCTCACCACCGGTTCGGGGGGTATCAGATACGCAGTATTTT.

This chain uses TRBV19 with TRBJ2-2; D remains ambiguous. Trimming stripped 3 bases from V and 0 bases from J, with 8 bases between. The CDR3 length is 15 residues. Germline CDR1 and CDR2: LNHDA and SQIVND (reference sequence). The CDR3 spells CASSILSSNTGELFF. The DNA for the CDR3 is TGTGCCAGTAGTATCCTTTCCTCGAACACCGGGGAGCTGTTTTTT. The full variable domain, rest sourced from reference TRBV19 and TRBJ2-2, is DGGITQSPKYLFRKEGQNVTLSCEQNLNHDAMYWYRQDPGQGLRLIYYSQIVNDFQKGDIAEGYSVSREKKESFPLTVTSAQKNPTAFYLCASSILSSNTGELFFGEGSRLTVL.